This TCR beta chain was recorded in a study of blood T cell repertoires in COVID-19. TCRdb keeps only in-frame clones here, not all; method: immunoSEQ multiplex PCR. The table lists 88,000 or so clones, approximately 86% of them singletons. Sequences were obtained from peripheral blood. The clonotype originates from a man aged 55 to 69 with acute or convalescent COVID-19.

The CDR3 here is CATGTVQETQYF. Written as DNA, the CDR3 is TGTGCCACTGGGACTGTCCAAGAGACCCAGTACTTC. The chain uses TRBV10-3 and TRBJ2-5, with D perhaps TRBD2 (6 bases). Germline assignment: CDR1 ENHRY and CDR2 SYGVKD. Trimming stripped 10 bases from V and 1 base from J, with 10 bases between. This CDR3 is 12 amino acids long.